The clone carrying this TCR beta chain was found many times. Its matching antigen is unknown. The data were obtained in a study of T cells in Graves' hyperthyroidism and ophthalmopathy. In the study overall: Peripheral blood samples were taken at initial diagnosis, prior to any treatment. Study observations and caveats: In the analysis, a 13 V-J model separated ophthalmopathy from stable hyperthyroidism. Most clonotypes that expanded in the thyroid above 0.001 also showed up in blood.

The authors obtained PBMCs from over 8.5 ml of fresh peripheral blood. V was pared by 10 bases and J by 4 bases, with 10 bases between. The length of the CDR3 is 12 residues. Amplified TCR beta CDR3 regions derived from RNA transcripts. A first-round RT-PCR of the TCR CDR3 used the HTBI primer set. From the multiplex PCR reads, TCRdb called clonotypes with MiXCR, one entry per CDR3 protein. This sample yields 500,000 to 750,000 distinct CDR3 sequences, of which 13% to 15% are seen a single time; about 6.6% belongs to the top ten. The chain carries TRBV12-3 or TRBV12-4 and TRBJ2-2; no clear D. Material: blood. The clonotype originates from a young woman with Graves' ophthalmopathy. CDR3: CANPTPTGELFF. In DNA, the CDR3 is TGTGCCAACCCTACCCCCACCGGGGAGCTGTTTTTT.